The T cell receptor beta chain described here comes from a study of control samples from healthy donors and cancer patients. Per the germline V gene, CDR1 is MNHEY and CDR2 is SMNVEV (reference sequence). V was clipped by 6 bases and J by 3 bases, with 9 bases between them. The CDR3 extends over 12 amino acids. Clones were sequenced by immunoSEQ multiplex PCR, and TCRdb holds only the in-frame ones, with some missing. Among about 61,000 clones listed, roughly 89% were seen once. Specimen: PBMCs. The gene calls are TRBV27 and TRBJ2-7; D is perhaps TRBD1 (6 bases). This TCR was recovered from a man aged 60 to 75 with colorectal cancer. The CDR3 loop is CASRTTGYEQYF. CDR3 bases: TGTGCCAGCAGGACGACAGGCTACGAGCAGTACTTC.